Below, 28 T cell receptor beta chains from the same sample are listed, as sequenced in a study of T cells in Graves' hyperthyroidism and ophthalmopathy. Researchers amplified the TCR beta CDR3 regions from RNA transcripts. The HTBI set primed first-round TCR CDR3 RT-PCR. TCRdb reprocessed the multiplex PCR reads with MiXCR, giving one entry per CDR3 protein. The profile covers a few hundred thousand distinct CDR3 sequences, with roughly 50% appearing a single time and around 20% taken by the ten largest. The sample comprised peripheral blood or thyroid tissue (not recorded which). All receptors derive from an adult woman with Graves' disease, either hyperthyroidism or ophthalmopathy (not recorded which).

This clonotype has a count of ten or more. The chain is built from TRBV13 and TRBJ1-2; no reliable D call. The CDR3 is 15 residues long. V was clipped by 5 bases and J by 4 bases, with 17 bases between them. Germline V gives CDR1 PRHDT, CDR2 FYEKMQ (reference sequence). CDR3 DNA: TGTGCCAGCAGCAAGACGGGGTCTCTCACCTATGGCTACACCTTC. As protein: CASSKTGSLTYGYTF. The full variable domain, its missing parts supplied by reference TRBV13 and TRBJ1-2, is AAGVIQSPRHLIKEKRETATLKCYPIPRHDTVYWYQQGPGQDPQFLISFYEKMQSDKGSIPDRFSAQQFSDYHSELNMSSLELGDSALYFCASSKTGSLTYGYTFGSGTRLTVV.

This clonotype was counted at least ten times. CDR3 region: CASSLQGATTEAFF. CDR3 DNA: TGTGCCAGCAGTTTACAGGGGGCAACGACCGAAGCTTTCTTT. J is TRBJ1-1 and V is TRBV12-3 or TRBV12-4, with 8 bases identical to TRBD1. The CDR3 is 14 amino acids. Losses at the gene ends were 2 bases for V and 8 bases for J; bases not matched to a gene: 7.

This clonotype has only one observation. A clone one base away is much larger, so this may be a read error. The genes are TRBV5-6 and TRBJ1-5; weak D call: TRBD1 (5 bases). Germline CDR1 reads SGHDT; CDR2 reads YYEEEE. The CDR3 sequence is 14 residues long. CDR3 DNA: TGTGTCAGCAGCCTGACAGAATTTAATCAGCCCCAGCATTTT. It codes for CVSSLTEFNQPQHF. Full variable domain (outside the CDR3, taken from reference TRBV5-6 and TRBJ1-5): DAGVTQSPTHLIKTRGQQVTLRCSPKSGHDTVSWYQQALGQGPQFIFQYYEEEERQRGNFPDRFSGHQFPNYSSELNVNALLLGDSALYLCVSSLTEFNQPQHFGDGTRLSIL.

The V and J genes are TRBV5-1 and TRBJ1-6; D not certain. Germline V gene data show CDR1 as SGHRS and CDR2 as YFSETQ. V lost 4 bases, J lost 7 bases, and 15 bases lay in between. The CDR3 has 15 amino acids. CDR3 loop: CASSRSPGDNSPLHF. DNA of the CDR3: TGCGCCAGCAGCAGATCGCCGGGAGACAATTCACCCCTCCACTTT.

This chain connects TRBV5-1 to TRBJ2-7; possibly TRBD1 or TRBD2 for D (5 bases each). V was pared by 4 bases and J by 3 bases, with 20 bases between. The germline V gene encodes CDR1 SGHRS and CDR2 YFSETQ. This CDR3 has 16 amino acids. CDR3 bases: TGCGCCAGCAGCGGCGGGCCGTATCAGGGATACTACGAGCAGTACTTC. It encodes CASSGGPYQGYYEQYF.

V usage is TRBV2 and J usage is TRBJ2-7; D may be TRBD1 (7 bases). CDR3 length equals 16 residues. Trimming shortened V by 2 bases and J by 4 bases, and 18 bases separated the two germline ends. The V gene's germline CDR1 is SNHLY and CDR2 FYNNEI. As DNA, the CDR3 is TGTGCCAGCAGTGAAAGGGGGGCCGGGACAGCTTACGAGCAGTACTTC. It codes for CASSERGAGTAYEQYF. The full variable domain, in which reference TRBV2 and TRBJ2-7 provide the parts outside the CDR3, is EPEVTQTPSHQVTQMGQEVILRCVPISNHLYFYWYRQILGQKVEFLVSFYNNEISEKSEIFDDQFSVERPDGSNFTLKIRSTKLEDSAMYFCASSERGAGTAYEQYFGPGTRLTVT.

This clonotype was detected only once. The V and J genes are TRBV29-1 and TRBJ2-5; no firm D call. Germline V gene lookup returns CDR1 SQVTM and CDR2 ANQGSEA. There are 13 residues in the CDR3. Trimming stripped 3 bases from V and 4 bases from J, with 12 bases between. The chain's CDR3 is CSVEALEGETQYF. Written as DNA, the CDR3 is TGCAGCGTTGAGGCCTTGGAAGGAGAGACCCAGTACTTC.

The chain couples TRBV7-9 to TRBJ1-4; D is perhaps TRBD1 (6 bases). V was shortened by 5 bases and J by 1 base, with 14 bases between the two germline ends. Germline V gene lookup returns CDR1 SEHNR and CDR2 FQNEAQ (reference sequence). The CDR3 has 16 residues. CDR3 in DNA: TGTGCCAGCAGCAGGGGGGACGGAGTAACTAATGAAAAACTGTTTTTT. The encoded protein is CASSRGDGVTNEKLFF.

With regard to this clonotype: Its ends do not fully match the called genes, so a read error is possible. The CDR3 spells CASSYFGESGSTLHF. The CDR3 nucleotides read TGTGCCAGCAGTTACTTCGGGGAGTCGGGTTCGACCCTCCACTTT. The J gene is TRBJ1-6, the V gene TRBV10-3; no reliable D call. Germline V gives CDR1 ENHRY, CDR2 SYGVKD. CDR3 size: 15 residues.

The CDR3 loop is CATSRDGPSGISGANVLTF. In DNA form, the CDR3 reads TGTGCCACCAGCAGAGATGGGCCTAGCGGGATCTCTGGGGCCAACGTCCTGACTTTC. The V gene is TRBV15, the J gene TRBJ2-6; 9 nucleotides agree with TRBD2. The CDR3 spans 19 residues. The germline V gene has CDR1 LNHNV and CDR2 YYDKDF (reference sequence). Trimming cost V 0 bases and J 0 bases; bases outside gene matches: 6.

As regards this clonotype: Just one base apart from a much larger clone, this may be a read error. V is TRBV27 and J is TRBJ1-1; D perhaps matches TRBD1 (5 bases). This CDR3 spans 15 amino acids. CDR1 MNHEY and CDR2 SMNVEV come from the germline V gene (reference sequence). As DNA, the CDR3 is TGTGCCGGCAGCTTCCGGGACGGGAGGAACACTGAAGCTTTCTTT. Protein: CAGSFRDGRNTEAFF.

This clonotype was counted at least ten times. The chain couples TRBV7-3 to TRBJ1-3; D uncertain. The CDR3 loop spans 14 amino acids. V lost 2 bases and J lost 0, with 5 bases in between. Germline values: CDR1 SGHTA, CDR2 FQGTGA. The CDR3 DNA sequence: TGTGCCAGCAGCTTAGGGTACTCTGGAAACACCATATATTTT. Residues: CASSLGYSGNTIYF.

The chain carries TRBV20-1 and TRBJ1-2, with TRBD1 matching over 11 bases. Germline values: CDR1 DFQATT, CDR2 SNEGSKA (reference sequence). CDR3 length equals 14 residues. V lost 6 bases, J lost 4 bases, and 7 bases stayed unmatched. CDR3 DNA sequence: TGCAGTGCGAGCGGGACAGGGGGAGGCTATGGCTACACCTTC. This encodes CSASGTGGGYGYTF.

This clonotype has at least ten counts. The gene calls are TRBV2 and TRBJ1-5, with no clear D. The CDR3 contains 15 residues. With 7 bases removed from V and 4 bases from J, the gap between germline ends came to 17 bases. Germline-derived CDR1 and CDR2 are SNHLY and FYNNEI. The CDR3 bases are TGTGCCAGCACCCTTGAACGGTCGGGGAATCAGCCCCAGCATTTT. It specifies CASTLERSGNQPQHF.

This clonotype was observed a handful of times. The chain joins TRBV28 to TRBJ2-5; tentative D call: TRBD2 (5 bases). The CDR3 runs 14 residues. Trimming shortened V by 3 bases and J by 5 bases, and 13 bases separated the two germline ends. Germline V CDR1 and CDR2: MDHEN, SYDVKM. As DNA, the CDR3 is TGTGCCAGCAGTTTTTACCTAGCCCGGGAGACCCAGTACTTC. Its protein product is CASSFYLARETQYF.

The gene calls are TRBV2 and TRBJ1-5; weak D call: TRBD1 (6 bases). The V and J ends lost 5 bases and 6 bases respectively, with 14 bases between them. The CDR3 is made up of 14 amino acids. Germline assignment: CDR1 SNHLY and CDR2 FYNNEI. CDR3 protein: CASSRGRDSQPQHF. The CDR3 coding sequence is TGTGCCAGCAGTAGGGGGAGGGACTCTCAGCCCCAGCATTTT.

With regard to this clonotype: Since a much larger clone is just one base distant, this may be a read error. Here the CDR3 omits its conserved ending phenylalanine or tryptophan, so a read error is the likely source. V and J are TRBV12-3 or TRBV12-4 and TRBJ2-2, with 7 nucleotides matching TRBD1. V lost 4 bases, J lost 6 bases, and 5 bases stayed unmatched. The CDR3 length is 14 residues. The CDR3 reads CASSSGTDAGELFV. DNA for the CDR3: TGTGCCAGCAGTTCAGGGACAGATGCCGGGGAGCTGTTTGTT.

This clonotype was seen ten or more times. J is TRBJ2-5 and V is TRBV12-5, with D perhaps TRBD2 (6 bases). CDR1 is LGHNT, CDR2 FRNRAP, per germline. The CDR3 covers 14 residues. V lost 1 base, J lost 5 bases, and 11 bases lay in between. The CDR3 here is CASGLEEGAETQYF. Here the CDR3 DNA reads TGTGCTAGTGGTTTGGAGGAGGGAGCGGAGACCCAGTACTTC.

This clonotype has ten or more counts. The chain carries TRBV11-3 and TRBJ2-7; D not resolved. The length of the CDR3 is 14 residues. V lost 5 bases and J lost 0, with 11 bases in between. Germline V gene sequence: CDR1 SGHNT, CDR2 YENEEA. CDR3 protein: CASSLSSTSYEQYF. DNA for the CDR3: TGTGCCAGCAGCCTCTCTTCAACCTCCTACGAGCAGTACTTC. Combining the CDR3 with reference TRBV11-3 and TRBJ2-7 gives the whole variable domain EAGVVQSPRYKIIEKKQPVAFWCNPISGHNTLYWYLQNLGQGPELLIRYENEEAVDDSQLPKDRFSAERLKGVDSTLKIQPAELGDSAVYLCASSLSSTSYEQYFGPGTRLTVT.

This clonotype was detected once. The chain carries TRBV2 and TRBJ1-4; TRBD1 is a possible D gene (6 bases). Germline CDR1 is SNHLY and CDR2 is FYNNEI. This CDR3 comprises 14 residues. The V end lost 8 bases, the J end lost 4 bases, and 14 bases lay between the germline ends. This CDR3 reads CASRAGTINEKLFF. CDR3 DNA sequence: TGTGCCAGCCGTGCCGGGACAATTAATGAAAAACTGTTTTTT.

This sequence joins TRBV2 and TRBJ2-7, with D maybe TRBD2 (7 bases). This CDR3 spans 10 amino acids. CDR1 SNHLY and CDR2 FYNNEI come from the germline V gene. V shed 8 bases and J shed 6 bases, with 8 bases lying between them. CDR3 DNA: TGTGCCAGCGGGGGGGCCGAGCAGTACTTC. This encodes CASGGAEQYF.

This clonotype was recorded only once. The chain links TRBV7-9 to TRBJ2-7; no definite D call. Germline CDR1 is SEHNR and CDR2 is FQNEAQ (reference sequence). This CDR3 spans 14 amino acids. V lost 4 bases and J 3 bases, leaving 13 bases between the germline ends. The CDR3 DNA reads TGTGCCAGCAGCTCTAGTAACCGATACTACGAGCAGTACTTC. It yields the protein CASSSSNRYYEQYF. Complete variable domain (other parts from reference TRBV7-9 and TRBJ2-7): DTGVSQNPRHKITKRGQNVTFRCDPISEHNRLYWYRQTLGQGPEFLTYFQNEAQLEKSRLLSDRFSAERPKGSFSTLEIQRTEQGDSAMYLCASSSSNRYYEQYFGPGTRLTVT.

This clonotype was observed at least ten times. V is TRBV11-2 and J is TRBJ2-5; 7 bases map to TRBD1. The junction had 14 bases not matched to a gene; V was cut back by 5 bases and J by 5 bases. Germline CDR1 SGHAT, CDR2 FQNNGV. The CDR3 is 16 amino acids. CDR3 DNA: TGTGCCAGCAGCCTCCGACAGGGACGTCCCACGGAGACCCAGTACTTC. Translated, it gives CASSLRQGRPTETQYF. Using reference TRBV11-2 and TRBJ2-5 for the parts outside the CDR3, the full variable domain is EAGVAQSPRYKIIEKRQSVAFWCNPISGHATLYWYQQILGQGPKLLIQFQNNGVVDDSQLPKDRFSAERLKGVDSTLKIQPAKLEDSAVYLCASSLRQGRPTETQYFGPGTRLLVL.

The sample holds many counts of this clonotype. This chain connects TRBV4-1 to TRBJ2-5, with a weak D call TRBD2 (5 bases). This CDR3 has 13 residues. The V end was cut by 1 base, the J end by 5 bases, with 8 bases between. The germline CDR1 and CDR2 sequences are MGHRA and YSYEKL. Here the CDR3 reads CASSQVWRETQYF. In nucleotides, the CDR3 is TGCGCCAGCAGCCAAGTGTGGAGGGAGACCCAGTACTTC.

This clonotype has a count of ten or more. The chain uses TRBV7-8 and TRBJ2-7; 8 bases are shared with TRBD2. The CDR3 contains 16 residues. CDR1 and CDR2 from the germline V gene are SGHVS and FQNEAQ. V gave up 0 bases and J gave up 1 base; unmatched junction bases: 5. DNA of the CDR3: TGTGCCAGCAGCTTAGCCAGACTAGCGAGGTCCTACGAGCAGTACTTC. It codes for CASSLARLARSYEQYF.

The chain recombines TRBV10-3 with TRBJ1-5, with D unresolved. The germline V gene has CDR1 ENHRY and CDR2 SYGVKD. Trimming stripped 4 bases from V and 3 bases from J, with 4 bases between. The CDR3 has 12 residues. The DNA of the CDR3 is TGTGCCATCAGTGTGCCCAATCAGCCCCAGCATTTT. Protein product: CAISVPNQPQHF.

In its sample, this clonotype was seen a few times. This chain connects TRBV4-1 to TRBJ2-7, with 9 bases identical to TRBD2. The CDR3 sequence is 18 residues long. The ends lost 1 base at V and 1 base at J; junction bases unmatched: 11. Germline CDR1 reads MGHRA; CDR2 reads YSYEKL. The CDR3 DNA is TGCGCCAGCAGCCAAGGGCTAGCGGGGACCCAAAATTCCTACGAGCAGTACTTC. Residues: CASSQGLAGTQNSYEQYF.

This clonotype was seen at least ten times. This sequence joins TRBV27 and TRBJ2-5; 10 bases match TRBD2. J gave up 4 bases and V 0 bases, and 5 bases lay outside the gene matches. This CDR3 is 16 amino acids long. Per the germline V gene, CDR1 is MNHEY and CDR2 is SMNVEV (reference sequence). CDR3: CASSLSDRLAGETQYF. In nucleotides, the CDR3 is TGTGCCAGCAGTTTATCGGATAGACTAGCGGGAGAGACCCAGTACTTC.